The text below deals with one TCR beta chain. Its matching antigen is unknown. TCRdb called the reads again in MiXCR, with one record for every CDR3 protein. The sample holds 650,000 to 900,000 distinct CDR3 sequences, 25% to 35% seen once. The data belong to a study of T cell repertoires in cytomegalovirus infection. Turning to the study itself: CMV infection plus the matching HLA type was flagged by public TCR beta signatures.

Study-wide points: There were carriers of CMV plus the relevant HLA, and cumulative public TCR beta family frequency identified them. Across the ex vivo response, the dominant clonotypes were HLA-C-restricted CMV-specific TCR beta clonotypes.

This sequence originates from a human donor in good health (CMV status not recorded). Some clones in this sample may be carry-over from other donors' samples. The material sequenced was cultured CD8+ T cells from PBMCs, taken from culture after CMV antigen stimulation.

The CDR3 here is CASGPPSGQDVDTQYF. The CDR3 coding sequence is TGTGCTAGTGGTCCACCCTCGGGACAGGACGTAGATACGCAGTATTTT. The chain links TRBV12-5 to TRBJ2-3; 8 nucleotides agree with TRBD1. CDR3 length: 16 amino acids. Germline assignment: CDR1 LGHNT and CDR2 FRNRAP. The junction had 12 bases not matched to a gene; V was cut back by 5 bases and J by 5 bases.